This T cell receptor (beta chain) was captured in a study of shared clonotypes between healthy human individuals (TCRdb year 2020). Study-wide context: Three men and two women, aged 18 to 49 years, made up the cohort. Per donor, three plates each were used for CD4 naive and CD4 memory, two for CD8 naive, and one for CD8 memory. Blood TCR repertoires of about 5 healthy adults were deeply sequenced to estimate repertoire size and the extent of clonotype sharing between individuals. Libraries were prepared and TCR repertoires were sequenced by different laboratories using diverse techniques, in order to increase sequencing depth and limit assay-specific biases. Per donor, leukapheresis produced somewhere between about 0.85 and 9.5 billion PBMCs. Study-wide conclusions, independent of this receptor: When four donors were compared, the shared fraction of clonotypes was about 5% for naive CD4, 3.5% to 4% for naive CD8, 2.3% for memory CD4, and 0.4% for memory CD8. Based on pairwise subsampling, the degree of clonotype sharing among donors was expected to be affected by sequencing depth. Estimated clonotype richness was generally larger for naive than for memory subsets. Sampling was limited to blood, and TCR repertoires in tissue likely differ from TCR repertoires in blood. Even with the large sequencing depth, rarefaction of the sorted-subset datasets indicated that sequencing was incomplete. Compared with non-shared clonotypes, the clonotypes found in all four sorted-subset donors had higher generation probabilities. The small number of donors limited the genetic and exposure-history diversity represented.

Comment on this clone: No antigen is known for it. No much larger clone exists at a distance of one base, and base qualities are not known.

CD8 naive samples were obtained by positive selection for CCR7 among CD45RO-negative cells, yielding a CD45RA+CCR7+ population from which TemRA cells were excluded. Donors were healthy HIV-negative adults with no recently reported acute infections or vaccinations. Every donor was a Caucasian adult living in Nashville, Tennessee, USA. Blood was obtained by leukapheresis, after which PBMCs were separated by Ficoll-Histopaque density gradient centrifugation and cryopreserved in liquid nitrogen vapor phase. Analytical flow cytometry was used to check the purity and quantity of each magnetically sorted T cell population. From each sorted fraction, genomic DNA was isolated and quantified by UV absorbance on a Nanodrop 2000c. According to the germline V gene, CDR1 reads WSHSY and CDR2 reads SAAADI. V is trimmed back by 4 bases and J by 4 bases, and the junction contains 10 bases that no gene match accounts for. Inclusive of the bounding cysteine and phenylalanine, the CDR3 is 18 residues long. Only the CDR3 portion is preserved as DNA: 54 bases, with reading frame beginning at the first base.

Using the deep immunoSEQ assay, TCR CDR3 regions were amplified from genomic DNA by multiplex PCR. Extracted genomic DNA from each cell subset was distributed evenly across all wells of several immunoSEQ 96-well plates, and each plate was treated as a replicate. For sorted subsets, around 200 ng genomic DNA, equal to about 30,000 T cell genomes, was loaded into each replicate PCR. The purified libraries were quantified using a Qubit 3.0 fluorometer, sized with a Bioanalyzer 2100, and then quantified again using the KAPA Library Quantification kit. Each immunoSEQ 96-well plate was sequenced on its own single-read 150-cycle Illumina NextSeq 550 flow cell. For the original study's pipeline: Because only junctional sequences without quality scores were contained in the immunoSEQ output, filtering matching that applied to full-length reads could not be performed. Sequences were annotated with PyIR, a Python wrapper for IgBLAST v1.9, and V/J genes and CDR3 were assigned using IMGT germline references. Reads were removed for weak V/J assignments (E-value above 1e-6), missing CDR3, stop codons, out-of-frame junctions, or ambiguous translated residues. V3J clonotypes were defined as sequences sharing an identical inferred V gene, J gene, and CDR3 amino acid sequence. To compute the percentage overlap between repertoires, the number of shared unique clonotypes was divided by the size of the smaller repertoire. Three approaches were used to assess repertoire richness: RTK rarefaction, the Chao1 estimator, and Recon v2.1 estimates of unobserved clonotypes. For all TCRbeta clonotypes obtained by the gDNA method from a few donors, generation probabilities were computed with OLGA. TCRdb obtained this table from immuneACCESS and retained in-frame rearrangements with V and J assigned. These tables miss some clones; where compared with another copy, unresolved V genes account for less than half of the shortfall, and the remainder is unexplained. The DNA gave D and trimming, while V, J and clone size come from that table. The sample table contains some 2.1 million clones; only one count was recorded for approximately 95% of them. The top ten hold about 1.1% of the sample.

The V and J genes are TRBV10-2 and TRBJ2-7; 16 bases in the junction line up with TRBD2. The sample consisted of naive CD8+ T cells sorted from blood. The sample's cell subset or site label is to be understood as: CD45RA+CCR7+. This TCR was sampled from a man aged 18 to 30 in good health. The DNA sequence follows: TGCGCCAGCAGTGTCTCGGGACTAGCGGGGGGGCTCGGGTACGAGCAGTACTTC. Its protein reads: CASSVSGLAGGLGYEQYF.